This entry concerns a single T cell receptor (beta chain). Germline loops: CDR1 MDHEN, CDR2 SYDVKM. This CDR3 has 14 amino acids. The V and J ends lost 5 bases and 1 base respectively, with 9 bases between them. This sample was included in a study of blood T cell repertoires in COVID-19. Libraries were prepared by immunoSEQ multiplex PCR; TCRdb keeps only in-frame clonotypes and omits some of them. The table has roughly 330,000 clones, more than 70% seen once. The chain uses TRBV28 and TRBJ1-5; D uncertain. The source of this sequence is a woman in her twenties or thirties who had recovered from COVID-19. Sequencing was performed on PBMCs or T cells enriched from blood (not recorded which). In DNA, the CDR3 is TGTGCCAGCAGTCCCATAGAGAGCAATCAGCCCCAGCATTTT. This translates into CASSPIESNQPQHF.